The clone carrying this T cell receptor beta chain was observed a single time. The data originate from a study of OX40 agonist ivuxolimab in advanced cancers. Study-level background: Patients were given ivuxolimab, an antibody that agonizes OX40 (CD134). The group had a mean age of about 60 years, ranged from about 23 to 79, and was roughly 83% male. Administration of intravenous ivuxolimab to patients occurred every 2 weeks at 0.01 to 10 mg/kg.

Assay used: immunoSEQ multiplex PCR; TCRdb lists only in-frame clones, some missing. The sample lists under 20,000 clones; about 90% were seen once. Blood specimens came from baseline, cycle 4 day 1, and cycle 7 day 1. V dropped 3 bases and J dropped 7 bases, with 16 bases sitting between them. From germline, CDR1 is SGHTA and CDR2 FQGTGA. CDR3 size: 15 residues. The V and J genes are TRBV7-3 and TRBJ2-1; possibly TRBD1 or TRBD2 for D (5 bases each). This clonotype was sampled from an adult with an advanced solid tumor such as melanoma, head and neck, liver or kidney cancer. The material sequenced was CD4+ or CD8+ T cells sorted from blood, taken in a trial of the OX40 agonist ivuxolimab. The CDR3 protein is CASSLSGTSKNEQFF. CDR3 nucleotides: TGTGCCAGCAGCTTGTCCGGGACCTCTAAGAATGAGCAGTTCTTC.